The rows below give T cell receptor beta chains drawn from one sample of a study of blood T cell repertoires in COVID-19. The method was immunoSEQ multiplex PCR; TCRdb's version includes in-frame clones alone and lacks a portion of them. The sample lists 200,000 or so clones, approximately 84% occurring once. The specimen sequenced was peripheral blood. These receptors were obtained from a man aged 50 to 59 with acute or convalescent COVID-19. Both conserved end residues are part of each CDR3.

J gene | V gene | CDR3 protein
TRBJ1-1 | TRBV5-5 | CASSFSGGSLGTEAFF
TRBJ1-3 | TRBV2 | CASRGQGPGNTIYF
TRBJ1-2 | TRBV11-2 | CASSLEEQGDYGYTF
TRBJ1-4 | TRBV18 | CASSPGQPPEKLFF
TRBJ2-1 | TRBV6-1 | CASSEWGGGTRRVLQFF
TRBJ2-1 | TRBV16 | CASRLQGDEQFF
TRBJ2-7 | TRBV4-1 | CASSQTRLADYYEQYF
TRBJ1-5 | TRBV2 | CASSEALGGAFEPQHF
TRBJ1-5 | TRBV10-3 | CAISDRREGFGNQPQHF
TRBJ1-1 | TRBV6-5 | CASSQRARQAFF
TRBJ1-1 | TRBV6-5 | CASSTHRRTEAFF
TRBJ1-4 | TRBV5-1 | CASSLGPMGAAEKLFF
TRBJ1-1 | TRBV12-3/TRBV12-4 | CASSLYRAAFF
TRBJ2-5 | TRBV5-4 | CASSPHTADQETQYF
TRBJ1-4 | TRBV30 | CAWRRGQFNEKLFF
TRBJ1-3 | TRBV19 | CASSSLGQGLSSGNTIYF
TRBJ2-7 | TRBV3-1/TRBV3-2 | CASSSRGWFPLNF
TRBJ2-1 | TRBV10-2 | CASGNLAGGSNEQFF
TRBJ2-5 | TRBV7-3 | CASSPTSSQETQYF
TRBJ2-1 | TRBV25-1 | CASSYTYNEQFF
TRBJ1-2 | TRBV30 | CAWTMGGADNYGYTF
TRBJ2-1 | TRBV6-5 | CASRTGGNVNEQFF
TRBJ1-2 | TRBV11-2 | CASTPRPEANYGYTF
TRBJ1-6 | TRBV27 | CASSVGGLGSPLHF
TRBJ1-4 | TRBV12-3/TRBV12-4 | CASSGREKLFF
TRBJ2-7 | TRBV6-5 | CASSYSNYRYEQYF
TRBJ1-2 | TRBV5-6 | CASSLAGGLHYGYTF
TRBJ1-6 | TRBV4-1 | CASSRGTGGSYNSPLHF
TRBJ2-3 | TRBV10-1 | CASSDGTASTDTQYF
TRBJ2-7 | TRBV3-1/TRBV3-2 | CASSRDPPGLAGGAYEQYF
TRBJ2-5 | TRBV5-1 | CASSPDSSQETQYF
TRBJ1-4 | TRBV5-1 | CASATGTHAGEKLFF
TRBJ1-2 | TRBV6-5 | CATSQGAHYGYTF
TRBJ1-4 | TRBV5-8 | CASSLGAAGKLFF
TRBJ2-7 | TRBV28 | CASSSDSYEQYF
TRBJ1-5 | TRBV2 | CASSGQGYQPQHF
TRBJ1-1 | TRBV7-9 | CASSPDRDPRDEAFF
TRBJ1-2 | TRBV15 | CATSDWGQAMRGYTF
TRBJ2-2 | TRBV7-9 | CASSLGTVTNTGELFF
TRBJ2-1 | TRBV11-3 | CASSVGGTSGNEQFF
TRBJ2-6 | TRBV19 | CASSIDLSGANVLTF
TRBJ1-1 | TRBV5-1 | CASSLAPESEAFF
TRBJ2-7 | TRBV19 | CASSIGQGASEQYF
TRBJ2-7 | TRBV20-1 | CSAEISGEQYF
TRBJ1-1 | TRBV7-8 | CASSFDRGTEAFF
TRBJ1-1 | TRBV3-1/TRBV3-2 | CASSQVPGGGQGTEAFF
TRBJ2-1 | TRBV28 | CARGGQFF
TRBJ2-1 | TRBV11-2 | CASSLPQINEQFF
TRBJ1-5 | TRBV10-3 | CAISGAGGDQPQHF
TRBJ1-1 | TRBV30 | CAWGTGGLNTEAFF
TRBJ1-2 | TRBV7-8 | CASSKDRDYGYTF
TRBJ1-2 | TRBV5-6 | CASSPGQGVRYGYTF
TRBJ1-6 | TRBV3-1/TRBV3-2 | CASSRDRVSSPLHF
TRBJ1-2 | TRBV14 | CASSHFPWDTPSTYYGYTF